This TCR beta chain was retrieved from a study of blood T cell repertoires in COVID-19. Across the study: The analysed material was cDNA or gDNA that came from T cells, B-cell-depleted T cells, or PBMCs.

Here immunoSEQ multiplex PCR was the method, and the copy in TCRdb shows in-frame clones only, minus some. The repertoire consists of about 140,000 clones, with roughly 85% occurring once and the leading ten covering around 3%. CDR1 is MNHEY, CDR2 SVGAGI, per germline. J gave up 1 base and V 6 bases, and 3 bases lay outside the gene matches. The CDR3 is made up of 14 amino acids. This clone appeared once. Sequencing used peripheral blood. The sequence was collected from a man aged 45-60 years with acute or convalescent COVID-19. The chain employs TRBV6-5 and TRBJ2-3, with TRBD2 matching over 8 bases. This CDR3 is CASRLTSGTDTQYF. Here the CDR3 DNA reads TGTGCCAGCAGACTGACTAGCGGCACAGATACGCAGTATTTT.